This is a list of T cell receptor beta chains from one sample in a study of T cell responses to AZD1222 COVID-19 vaccine. Here immunoSEQ multiplex PCR was the method, and the copy in TCRdb shows in-frame clones only, minus some. Here the sample spans about 160,000 clones, about 88% being singletons. Source: peripheral blood, taken on day 0 of AZD1222 vaccination. The origin of the receptors is an adult in good health. Both conserved end residues are part of each CDR3. A D gene is named only where the DNA matches it firmly. Clone size appears in some rows only: once, few, many, or a class for an expanded clone.

TRBV20-1	NA	TRBJ2-7	NA	CSASQGGEQYF	TGCAGTGCTTCCCAGGGAGGCGAGCAGTACTTC
TRBV15	TRBD1	TRBJ2-1	NA	CATSGRDRGINEQFF	TGTGCCACCAGCGGCCGGGACAGGGGAATCAATGAGCAGTTCTTC
TRBV9	NA	TRBJ2-3	NA	CASSVSGTGLSDTQYF	TGTGCCAGCAGCGTCTCGGGCACAGGGTTGTCAGATACGCAGTATTTT
TRBV28	NA	TRBJ1-5	NA	CASLGAWVNQPQHF	TGTGCCTCCCTGGGGGCATGGGTGAATCAGCCCCAGCATTTT
TRBV4-3	TRBD1	TRBJ1-4	NA	CASSQDRGQGFEKLFF	TGCGCCAGCAGCCAAGATCGGGGACAGGGTTTTGAAAAACTGTTTTTT
TRBV7-2	NA	TRBJ1-1	NA	CASSRTMVGGDTEAFF	TGTGCCAGCAGCCGCACGATGGTAGGAGGTGACACTGAAGCTTTCTTT
TRBV5-1	NA	TRBJ2-2	few	CASSLLKNTGELFF	TGCGCCAGCAGCTTGCTGAAGAACACCGGGGAGCTGTTTTTT
TRBV27	NA	TRBJ1-6	NA	CASSFDLSNSPLHF	TGTGCCAGCAGTTTTGACCTGTCGAATTCACCCCTCCACTTT
TRBV9	NA	TRBJ1-1	NA	CASSTHLDTEAFF	TGTGCCAGCAGCACTCACCTGGACACTGAAGCTTTCTTT
TRBV6-5	NA	TRBJ1-2	NA	CASSYSPGDNYGYTF	TGTGCCAGCAGTTACTCCCCAGGGGATAACTATGGCTACACCTTC
TRBV30	NA	TRBJ1-1	NA	CAWRFEETEAFF	TGTGCCTGGAGATTCGAGGAAACTGAAGCTTTCTTT
TRBV19	TRBD1	TRBJ1-6	NA	CATTGANSPLHF	TGTGCCACTACAGGGGCTAATTCACCCCTCCACTTT
TRBV11-2	TRBD1	TRBJ1-6	NA	CASRVTTGGSPLHF	TGTGCCAGCAGGGTAACGACAGGGGGTTCACCCCTCCACTTT
TRBV4-1	NA	TRBJ2-2	NA	CASSRGAGTGELFF	TGCGCCAGCAGTCGGGGGGCAGGGACCGGGGAGCTGTTTTTT
TRBV15	NA	TRBJ1-1	NA	CATSRDPIVSTEAFF	TGTGCCACCAGCAGAGACCCAATTGTGTCAACTGAAGCTTTCTTT
TRBV2	NA	TRBJ2-7	NA	CASSEYEVGEQYF	TGTGCCAGCAGTGAATACGAGGTTGGCGAGCAGTACTTC
TRBV18	NA	TRBJ1-4	NA	CASSPPSGDEKLFF	TGTGCCAGCTCACCCCCTTCAGGGGACGAAAAACTGTTTTTT
TRBV2	NA	TRBJ1-2	NA	CASRQPNYGYTF	TGTGCCAGCAGGCAGCCCAACTATGGCTACACCTTC
TRBV7-8	TRBD2	TRBJ2-1	NA	CASSFQQGTSGTYNEQFF	TGTGCCAGCAGCTTCCAACAAGGGACTAGCGGGACCTACAATGAGCAGTTCTTC
TRBV28	NA	TRBJ1-2	NA	CASTPDGPSGYTF	TGTGCCAGCACCCCAGACGGGCCGTCTGGCTACACCTTC
TRBV4-3	NA	TRBJ1-1	NA	CASSQVVGRFTEAFF	TGCGCCAGCAGCCAAGTGGTCGGCAGGTTTACTGAAGCTTTCTTT
TRBV7-9	NA	TRBJ2-7	NA	CASSFGASYEQYF	TGTGCCAGCAGCTTCGGGGCCTCCTACGAGCAGTACTTC
TRBV7-6	NA	TRBJ1-1	NA	CASSPVGRLAGAFF	TGTGCCAGCAGCCCAGTGGGACGGCTGGCGGGCGCTTTCTTT
TRBV24-1	TRBD1	TRBJ1-1	NA	CATIDSGGTEAFF	TGTGCCACCATAGATTCAGGGGGCACTGAAGCTTTCTTT
TRBV2	NA	TRBJ1-5	NA	CASNGGAESNQPQHF	TGTGCCAGCAACGGGGGGGCCGAAAGCAATCAGCCCCAGCATTTT
TRBV27	NA	TRBJ2-7	NA	CASSLKVTSYEQYF	TGTGCCAGCAGTTTAAAGGTAACCTCCTACGAGCAGTACTTC
TRBV19	TRBD1	TRBJ1-1	NA	CASSIEGAWTEAFF	TGTGCCAGTAGTATTGAGGGGGCGTGGACTGAAGCTTTCTTT
TRBV30	TRBD1	TRBJ2-2	once	CAWSTPGTVTGELFF	TGTGCCTGGAGTACCCCCGGGACAGTCACCGGGGAGCTGTTTTTT
TRBV28	TRBD1	TRBJ1-2	NA	CASSGGDSHYGYTF	TGTGCCAGCAGTGGGGGGGACAGCCACTATGGCTACACCTTC
TRBV5-8	NA	TRBJ1-1	NA	CASSLAAALEAFF	TGTGCCAGCAGCTTGGCGGCGGCGCTCGAAGCTTTCTTT
TRBV30	TRBD1	TRBJ2-3	NA	CAWSVGRGYTDTQYF	TGTGCCTGGAGTGTAGGCAGGGGGTACACAGATACGCAGTATTTT
TRBV28	NA	TRBJ1-2	NA	CASRNGQLNGYTF	TGTGCCAGCAGGAATGGACAGTTAAATGGCTACACCTTC
TRBV28	NA	TRBJ1-2	NA	CASSPGEASYGYTF	TGTGCCAGCAGTCCAGGGGAAGCCTCTTATGGCTACACCTTC
TRBV29-1	TRBD1	TRBJ1-2	NA	CSVDGRGPHYGYTF	TGCAGCGTTGATGGTAGGGGGCCCCACTATGGCTACACCTTC
TRBV28	NA	TRBJ2-5	few	CASSRRYQETQYF	TGTGCCAGCAGTAGGCGGTACCAAGAGACCCAGTACTTC
TRBV7-9	NA	TRBJ1-2	NA	CASSWTQGNGYTF	TGTGCCAGCAGCTGGACCCAGGGCAACGGCTACACCTTC
TRBV30	NA	TRBJ1-5	NA	CAWSWGPPGPKTSNQPQHF	TGTGCCTGGAGTTGGGGCCCTCCGGGACCGAAGACTAGCAATCAGCCCCAGCATTTT
TRBV6-5	NA	TRBJ1-5	NA	CASSYSSRGNQPQHF	TGTGCCAGCAGTTACTCGTCTCGGGGGAATCAGCCCCAGCATTTT
TRBV28	NA	TRBJ1-1	NA	CASSLEGNTEAFF	TGTGCCAGCAGTTTAGAGGGGAACACTGAAGCTTTCTTT
TRBV4-2	TRBD2	TRBJ2-1	NA	CASSQDVGLAGGISYNEQFF	TGTGCCAGCAGCCAAGATGTAGGGCTAGCGGGGGGTATTTCCTACAATGAGCAGTTCTTC
TRBV5-6	NA	TRBJ1-2	NA	CASSGVVYGYTF	TGTGCCAGCAGCGGGGTAGTCTATGGCTACACCTTC
TRBV28	TRBD2	TRBJ2-2	NA	CASSLAGGRVTGELFF	TGTGCCAGCAGCTTAGCGGGGGGGCGCGTCACCGGGGAGCTGTTTTTT
TRBV29-1	NA	TRBJ1-5	NA	CSVDTGANQPQHF	TGCAGCGTTGATACGGGGGCCAATCAGCCCCAGCATTTT
TRBV5-4	TRBD1	TRBJ1-1	NA	CASSKGQGATEAFF	TGTGCCAGCAGCAAAGGACAGGGGGCAACTGAAGCTTTCTTT
TRBV6-5	NA	TRBJ1-4	NA	CASGISWLREKLFF	TGTGCCAGCGGGATCAGCTGGTTACGGGAAAAACTGTTTTTT
TRBV19	NA	TRBJ2-1	NA	CASSIVFNGDNEQFF	TGTGCCAGTAGTATAGTCTTTAACGGTGACAATGAGCAGTTCTTC
TRBV3-1/TRBV3-2	NA	TRBJ1-5	NA	CASSQHRQEDQPQHF	TGTGCCAGCAGCCAACACCGACAGGAGGATCAGCCCCAGCATTTT
TRBV7-9	NA	TRBJ2-1	NA	CASSHWEQGYYEQFF	TGTGCCAGCAGCCACTGGGAACAGGGATACTATGAGCAGTTCTTC
TRBV6-5	NA	TRBJ2-3	NA	CASPKWARRGYTQYF	TGTGCCAGCCCTAAGTGGGCTAGACGAGGGTATACGCAGTATTTT
TRBV5-4	NA	TRBJ2-4	NA	CASSLAGPASDIQYF	TGTGCCAGCAGCTTGGCCGGGCCCGCCTCGGACATTCAGTACTTC
TRBV6-1	NA	TRBJ1-5	NA	CASSEWGAEQPQHF	TGTGCCAGCAGTGAATGGGGGGCTGAGCAGCCCCAGCATTTT
TRBV28	NA	TRBJ1-5	NA	CASSLSGALVAQHF	TGTGCCAGCAGTTTATCCGGGGCTCTAGTTGCCCAGCATTTT
TRBV28	TRBD2	TRBJ2-7	NA	CASRVWTSGNHEQYF	TGTGCCAGCAGGGTCTGGACTAGCGGGAACCACGAGCAGTACTTC
TRBV6-1	NA	TRBJ1-6	NA	CASSLQGLGSPLHF	TGTGCCAGCAGTTTACAGGGTTTAGGTTCACCCCTCCACTTT
TRBV6-2/TRBV6-3	TRBD1	TRBJ1-1	NA	CASSSPRQGATEAFF	TGTGCCAGCAGTTCCCCCCGACAGGGAGCCACTGAAGCTTTCTTT
TRBV27	TRBD1	TRBJ2-7	NA	CASRRTGPYEQYF	TGTGCCAGCAGGCGGACAGGGCCCTACGAGCAGTACTTC
TRBV29-1	TRBD2	TRBJ2-1	NA	CSVRREGITYNEQFF	TGCAGCGTGAGGCGGGAGGGTATCACCTACAATGAGCAGTTCTTC
TRBV10-3	NA	TRBJ1-2	NA	CAISQETYGYTF	TGTGCCATCAGTCAGGAGACCTATGGCTACACCTTC
TRBV19	TRBD2	TRBJ2-2	NA	CASSILPAGGVTGELFF	TGTGCCAGTAGTATATTACCAGCGGGAGGAGTCACCGGGGAGCTGTTTTTT
TRBV6-1	TRBD1	TRBJ1-5	NA	CASSETAGGNQPQHF	TGTGCCAGCAGTGAAACGGCAGGGGGGAATCAGCCCCAGCATTTT